This T cell receptor beta chain emerged from a study of blood T cell repertoires in COVID-19. Overall study context: Acute and convalescent COVID-19 samples came from the United States, Italy and Spain. From T cells, B-cell-depleted T cells, or PBMCs came the material, which was cDNA or gDNA.

The CDR3 contains 15 residues. V trimming: 1 base; J trimming: 3 bases; junction bases outside the gene matches: 5. CDR1 and CDR2 from the germline V gene are SGHRS and YFSETQ. In the authors' methods: From reference gene primer amplification, estimates of nucleated cell counts were derived. TCRdb's copy holds only in-frame clones and misses some; the assay was immunoSEQ multiplex PCR. The DNA gave D and trimming, while V, J and clone size come from that table. This sample has 25,000 to 35,000 clones; 75% to 90% occur once, and the top ten carry more than 15%. The specimen was peripheral blood. The rearrangement joins TRBV5-1 to TRBJ2-5; 8 bases match TRBD2. This receptor was identified in a man older than 75 with acute or convalescent COVID-19. CDR3 protein: CASSLSGRGEETQYF. In DNA, the CDR3 is TGCGCCAGCAGCTTGTCGGGGCGGGGGGAAGAGACCCAGTACTTC.